This entry features one T cell receptor beta chain sequence. The sample is drawn from a study of T cell clones after liver transplantation. Sequenced by immunoSEQ multiplex PCR; TCRdb stores in-frame clones only, minus some. The sample contains more than 95,000 clones, about 86% of which appear only once. This CDR3 spans 12 amino acids. Germline V CDR1 and CDR2: SGHRS, YFSETQ. V was cut by 4 bases and J by 5 bases, with 7 bases left in between. The specimen comprised CD4+ T cells from blood, sampled around 49 months after liver transplant. The rearrangement links TRBV5-1 to TRBJ2-1; no clear D gene. This receptor was identified in a human patient who received a liver transplant. The T cells may come from the graft donor. CDR3 sequence: CASSPWDNEQFF. CDR3 nucleotides: TGCGCCAGCAGCCCGTGGGACAATGAGCAGTTCTTC.